Below, 21 T cell receptor beta chains from the same sample are listed, as sequenced in a study of T cell responses to AZD1222 COVID-19 vaccine. Clones were read by immunoSEQ multiplex PCR, and TCRdb kept only the in-frame ones, dropping some. The sample lists tens of thousands of clones, 88% seen once, with less than 9.5% in the top ten. The sequencing used peripheral blood, collected on day 0 of AZD1222 vaccination. These TCRs come from an adult in good health.

The CDR3 DNA reads as TGTGCCAGCAGCTCGACCGGGATCATAAATTCACCCCTCCACTTT. It translates to CASSSTGIINSPLHF. This rearrangement joins TRBV2 to TRBJ1-6; D is undetermined. Germline V gene data show CDR1 as SNHLY and CDR2 as FYNNEI. The CDR3 is 15 residues long. V was clipped by 6 bases and J by 7 bases, with 16 bases between them.

This chain connects TRBV3-1 (or the pseudogene TRBV3-2) to TRBJ2-1; TRBD2 matches 8 bases. The CDR3 spans 14 residues. Germline V CDR1 and CDR2: LGHDT, YNNKEL (reference sequence). The junction had 1 base not matched to a gene; V was cut back by 6 bases and J by 0 bases. The CDR3 DNA reads as TGTGCCAGCAGGAGCGGGAGCTCCTACAATGAGCAGTTCTTC. Amino acid sequence: CASRSGSSYNEQFF.

The V and J genes are TRBV7-8 and TRBJ2-5; TRBD1 agrees at 9 bases. The germline V gene encodes CDR1 SGHVS and CDR2 FQNEAQ. The CDR3 runs 15 residues. J lost 5 bases, V lost 5 bases, and 9 bases had no gene match. CDR3: CASSATTGGRETQYF. In DNA form, the CDR3 reads TGTGCCAGCAGCGCGACAACAGGGGGCCGGGAGACCCAGTACTTC.

The genes are TRBV6-4 and TRBJ2-3; D gene unclear. Trimming stripped 2 bases from V and 0 bases from J, with 9 bases between. Germline V gives CDR1 MRHNA, CDR2 SNTAGT. This CDR3 region has 15 residues. CDR3 in DNA: TGTGCCAGCAGTGACGGTTCTCTCAGCACAGATACGCAGTATTTT. It specifies CASSDGSLSTDTQYF.

The chain couples TRBV7-9 to TRBJ1-1, with D unclear. V gave up 2 bases and J gave up 1 base, with 11 bases separating them. The germline gives CDR1 SEHNR, CDR2 FQNEAQ (reference sequence). CDR3 length: 15 amino acids. DNA for the CDR3: TGTGCCAGCAGCTTAAGGGCCGCCCAGAACACTGAAGCTTTCTTT. Translated, it gives CASSLRAAQNTEAFF.

V usage is TRBV27 and J usage is TRBJ2-7, with 8 positions matching TRBD2. Germline loops: CDR1 MNHEY, CDR2 SMNVEV (reference sequence). J gave up 4 bases and V 5 bases, and 7 bases lay outside the gene matches. This CDR3 has 14 amino acids. As DNA, the CDR3 is TGTGCCAGCAGTGAAGCGGGAGCCGGGTACGAGCAGTACTTC. Residues: CASSEAGAGYEQYF.

This clone was detected a few times. The chain combines TRBV4-1 with TRBJ1-1; TRBD1 aligns across 7 bases. Germline V gene data show CDR1 as MGHRA and CDR2 as YSYEKL. This CDR3 spans 13 amino acids. Losses at the gene ends were 1 base for V and 6 bases for J; bases not matched to a gene: 2. The CDR3 bases are TGCGCCAGCAGCCAAGTACAGGGGTCTGAAGCTTTCTTT. The encoded protein is CASSQVQGSEAFF.

This sequence joins TRBV4-1 and TRBJ1-1; D is undetermined. Trimming removed 5 bases at V and 4 bases at J, with 14 bases between. Germline V gene sequence: CDR1 MGHRA, CDR2 YSYEKL. The CDR3 has 14 residues. The CDR3 region has the DNA TGCGCCAGCAGCACCCGGGAGGTATTCACTGAAGCTTTCTTT. It encodes CASSTREVFTEAFF.

The chain combines TRBV30 with TRBJ1-3, with unresolved D. The V gene lost 2 bases and the J gene lost 0 bases, with 5 bases spanning the gap. The V gene's germline CDR1 is GTSNPN and CDR2 SVGIG (reference sequence). The CDR3 spans 13 residues. CDR3 protein: CAWSRHSGNTIYF. The CDR3 DNA sequence: TGTGCCTGGAGTCGACACTCTGGAAACACCATATATTTT.

In its sample, this clone was seen once. J is TRBJ2-1 and V is TRBV11-3; 8 bases line up with TRBD1. Trimming removed 5 bases from V and 7 bases from J; junction bases left unmatched: 7. Germline V gene data show CDR1 as SGHNT and CDR2 as YENEEA. The CDR3 is made up of 14 amino acids. In DNA, the CDR3 is TGTGCCAGCAGCCTCTCAGGGGGCGCGAATGAGCAGTTCTTC. Its protein is CASSLSGGANEQFF.

The gene calls are TRBV7-2 and TRBJ1-4, with 10 bases fitting TRBD1. This CDR3 has 15 amino acids. Trimming at V came to 3 bases and at J to 10 bases, leaving 8 bases not matched to a gene. Germline V gene data show CDR1 as SGHTA and CDR2 as FQGNSA. The CDR3 is CASSFRQGAGGKLFF. The CDR3 bases are TGTGCCAGCAGCTTTCGACAGGGGGCGGGTGGAAAACTGTTTTTT.

The rearrangement joins TRBV4-1 to TRBJ2-1, with 9 bases lining up with TRBD1. The germline CDR1 and CDR2 sequences are MGHRA and YSYEKL. V shed 6 bases, J shed 5 bases, and the junction held 8 bases outside the gene matches. CDR3 length: 15 amino acids. The CDR3 DNA sequence: TGCGCCAGCAGTCAATGGACAGGGGAGAACAATGAGCAGTTCTTC. Translating it yields CASSQWTGENNEQFF.

This chain connects TRBV7-2 to TRBJ1-2, with D perhaps TRBD1 (5 bases). The ends were cut back, 3 bases at V and 0 bases at J, with 11 bases in the middle. The CDR3 spans 15 residues. Germline CDR1 is SGHTA and CDR2 is FQGNSA. The CDR3 spells CASSFKPQANYGYTF. CDR3 DNA sequence: TGTGCCAGCAGCTTCAAGCCACAGGCTAACTATGGCTACACCTTC.

J is TRBJ2-1 and V is TRBV4-1; 7 nucleotides align to TRBD2. Unmatched junction bases numbered 4, after V lost 3 bases and J lost 2 bases. CDR1 and CDR2 from the germline V gene are MGHRA and YSYEKL. The CDR3 has 15 residues. The CDR3 bases are TGCGCCAGCAGCCATGGCGGGGGTACCTACAATGAGCAGTTCTTC. Its translation: CASSHGGGTYNEQFF.

This chain uses TRBV15 with TRBJ1-2; TRBD1 aligns across 9 bases. Germline loops: CDR1 LNHNV, CDR2 YYDKDF (reference sequence). With 0 bases clipped from V and 5 bases from J, the junction kept 4 bases outside the gene matches. The CDR3 is made up of 15 amino acids. CDR3 region: CATSREGTGPYGYTF. In DNA, the CDR3 is TGTGCCACCAGCAGAGAAGGGACAGGGCCTTATGGCTACACCTTC. Full variable domain (missing parts from reference TRBV15 and TRBJ1-2): DAMVIQNPRYQVTQFGKPVTLSCSQTLNHNVMYWYQQKSSQAPKLLFHYYDKDFNNEADTPDNFQSRRPNTSFCFLDIRSPGLGDTAMYLCATSREGTGPYGYTFGSGTRLTVV.

V is TRBV28 and J is TRBJ1-3, with 9 bases identical to TRBD1. Germline V gene data show CDR1 as MDHEN and CDR2 as SYDVKM. Unmatched junction bases numbered 7, after V lost 4 bases and J lost 6 bases. This CDR3 has 15 amino acids. CDR3: CASSSSGTGKNTIYF. The CDR3 region has the DNA TGTGCCAGCAGTTCGTCCGGGACAGGGAAAAACACCATATATTTT.

J is TRBJ1-1 and V is TRBV11-2, with D maybe TRBD1 (5 bases). The V and J ends lost 2 bases and 1 base respectively, with 8 bases between them. There are 14 residues in the CDR3. The germline gives CDR1 SGHAT, CDR2 FQNNGV. As DNA, the CDR3 is TGTGCCAGCAGCTTACAGGGAAAGAACACTGAAGCTTTCTTT. Amino acids: CASSLQGKNTEAFF.

This chain connects TRBV21-1 to TRBJ1-2; whether TRBD1, the table's D call, matches the DNA was not checked. TRBV21-1 is designated a pseudogene. The CDR3 has 16 residues. DNA of the CDR3: TGTGCCAGCAGCAAAGGGACAGGGGATCGTGGCTATGGCTACACCTTC. Translation gives CASSKGTGDRGYGYTF.

The chain employs TRBV3-1 (or the pseudogene TRBV3-2) and TRBJ1-1, with 7 bases fitting TRBD1. The CDR3 length is 14 residues. Germline-derived CDR1 and CDR2 are LGHDT and YNNKEL (reference sequence). With 6 bases clipped from V and 5 bases from J, the junction kept 9 bases outside the gene matches. The CDR3 spells CASRGPTGRTEAFF. As DNA, the CDR3 is TGTGCCAGCAGGGGACCGACAGGGAGAACTGAAGCTTTCTTT.

The chain links TRBV14 to TRBJ2-7; D is uncertain. CDR3 length equals 12 residues. The V end was cut by 1 base, the J end by 7 bases, with 8 bases between. Germline CDR1 SGHDN, CDR2 FVKESK. DNA of the CDR3: TGTGCCAGCAGCCAAGTTTCATGGGAGCAGTACTTC. Translation: CASSQVSWEQYF.

The V gene is TRBV6-1, the J gene TRBJ1-1; maybe TRBD1 (5 bases). Trimming took 2 bases from V and 5 from J, leaving 12 bases between them. Germline lookup yields CDR1 MNHNS and CDR2 SASEGT. The CDR3 is 14 amino acids. DNA of the CDR3: TGTGCCAGCAGTGAATTGGGGGTAGGGACTGAAGCTTTCTTT. Residues: CASSELGVGTEAFF.